This paragraph covers one T cell receptor beta chain sequence. This clone was counted once. It lacks a known antigen. Per-base quality was not reported, and no clone a single base away is much larger than it. From its cysteine to its phenylalanine, the CDR3 spans 12 amino acids. Only the CDR3 portion is preserved as DNA: 36 bases, with reading frame beginning at the first base. V is clipped by 7 bases and J by 3 bases, and the sequence between their germline boundaries is 12 bases long. Per the germline V gene, SQVTM is the CDR1 and ANQGSEA is the CDR2. This record belongs to a study of T cell responses to AZD1222 COVID-19 vaccine (dated by TCRdb to the early 2020s). Describing the broader study: A total of more than 230 trial participants underwent TCR sequencing, of whom about 210 had received two doses of AZD1222 and about 25 had received two doses of the MenACWY control vaccine. Enrollment into the trials was organized by age into subgroups of 18-55, 56-69 and 70-plus years, and those subgroups contained roughly 150, 30 and 60 TCR-sequenced participants, respectively.

The sample's time point label, in plain terms: baseline before first vaccination. The treatment or condition label on this specimen signifies: meningococcal conjugate vaccine given as trial control. Vaccinee samples came from UK trials COV001 and COV002, including a single-blind randomized controlled phase 2/3 trial of AZD1222 (ChAdOx1 nCoV-19) in healthy adults. Trial participant PBMC samples were collected at day 0 and day 28 after the second dose for TCRbeta chain sequencing. The CDR3 regions of human TCRbeta chains were subjected to immunosequencing. The study's processing was this. Repertoire TCRs were checked for matches against a reference library of SARS-CoV-2-specific TCRs that had been generated using the MIRA antigen-specificity platform. Breadth was defined as the fraction of unique TCRs that were SARS-CoV-2-associated. Depth was defined as the fraction of total T cells that were SARS-CoV-2-associated. Using the MIRA data, every spike-specific TCR was mapped to the spike region that the TCR reacted to and assigned to either a CD4 or a CD8 class. Log10-transformed breadth and depth values were compared by one-way ANOVA with Sidak's multiple comparisons tests. TCRdb's version of the immuneACCESS table is confined to in-frame rearrangements and falls short of the full clone set. An unresolved V gene accounts for under half of the shortfall where checked; the remainder is of unknown origin. That table gives V, J and clone size, and the DNA gave D and trimming. Recorded for this sample are 45,000 to 55,000 clones; approximately 79% of them occurred a single time. The top ten clonotypes cover 20% of the sample.

Findings and caveats that apply to the study as a whole: The vaccine-associated CD4 TCRs covered the entire spike protein, and the dominant responses fell in regions 160-218 and 743-854. No day 14 peak-response samples were available, so repertoires were characterized only after the peak T cell response. Conclusions about previously exposed vaccinees were limited because only five to seven AZD1222 recipients were SARS-CoV-2 seropositive at baseline. Reportedly, close to half of the unique spike-specific TCRs recognized epitopes lying outside the regions that are mutated in the B.1.351 and B.1.1.7 variants. Most participants were white British and females outnumbered males, and the authors suggested that clonal diversity may have been underestimated. A significant rise in spike-specific TCR breadth and depth was observed after two AZD1222 doses relative to day 0 and relative to MenACWY recipients. In the small 56-69-year group, the increase in depth fell short of significance, most likely because of low power.

Recombination connected TRBV29-1 to TRBJ1-2; a confident D gene designation cannot be given. This receptor was taken from an adult in good health. The specimen comprised peripheral blood, sampled on day 0 of MenACWY control vaccination. The CDR3 is CSAPRVDYGYTF. The DNA sequence follows: TGCAGCGCGCCGCGGGTGGACTATGGCTACACCTTC.